This TCR beta chain appears in the sequencing data of a study of OX40 agonist ivuxolimab in advanced cancers. About the study: The mean age was roughly 60 years, ranging from about 20 to 85, with about four fifths of participants male.

Findings and caveats of the study: Antigens targeted by the expanded peripheral T cells were not determined. At 0.1 to 3.0 mg/kg and by week 6, clonal expansion occurred in CD4+ and CD8+ blood T cells.

Concerning this clone: Its matching antigen is unknown.

TCRdb's table, derived via immunoSEQ multiplex PCR, lists solely in-frame clones and lacks some. The sample holds approximately 50,000 clones, approximately 80% seen once. The V and J ends lost 0 bases and 4 bases, in that order; junction bases with no gene match: 8. This CDR3 spans 17 amino acids. The V gene's germline CDR1 is SGHRS and CDR2 YFSETQ. The chain uses TRBV5-1 and TRBJ2-2; 8 nucleotides line up with TRBD1. The specimen was CD4+ or CD8+ T cells sorted from blood, collected in a trial of the OX40 agonist ivuxolimab. The receptor's source is an adult with an advanced solid tumor such as melanoma, head and neck, liver or kidney cancer. The DNA of the CDR3 is TGCGCCAGCAGCTTGGCCGTGCAGGGGGCAGGCACCGGGGAGCTGTTTTTT. As protein: CASSLAVQGAGTGELFF.